A selection of T cell receptor beta chains follows, all from one sample in a study of T cell repertoires in cytomegalovirus infection. From the reads, TCRdb called clonotypes with MiXCR, one entry per CDR3 protein. This sample has 150,000 to 200,000 distinct CDR3 sequences, with approximately 15% found just once. Material for sequencing was PBMCs. The receptor set was obtained from a human donor in good health (CMV status not recorded). Some clones in this sample may be carry-over from other donors' samples. Each CDR3 is given with its conserved first and last residue. The D gene is left open where the match is weak. Size is omitted from some rows. Given values are once, few, many or a class for expanded clones.

TRBJ2-1 TRBV25-1 few TRBD1 TGTGCCAGCAGCTACCGGGACAGGGGGCAGGGTGAGCAGTTCTTC CASSYRDRGQGEQFF
TRBJ1-2 TRBV19 NA TRBD1 TGTGCCAGTAGTGGACAGGGGATAAAGTATGGCTACACCTTC CASSGQGIKYGYTF
TRBJ2-7 TRBV5-5 NA NA TGTGCCAGCAGCTTGGCAGGGATCTCCTACGAGCAGTACTTC CASSLAGISYEQYF
TRBJ2-5 TRBV7-2 many TRBD1 TGTGCCAGCAGCCCTCACTACAGGGGGGAACCCTCGAAGCCCCAGTACTTC CASSPHYRGEPSKPQYF
TRBJ1-1 TRBV4-1 many TRBD1 TGCGCCAGCCGAGGACAGGGACGGACTGAAGCTTTCTTT CASRGQGRTEAFF
TRBJ2-3 TRBV20-1 NA TRBD2 TGCAGTGCTAGAGAGGCTAGCGGGAGAACAGATACGCAGTATTTT CSAREASGRTDTQYF
TRBJ1-4 TRBV28 NA TRBD1 TGTGCCAGCAGTACCGGGACAGGGACTAATGAAAAACTGTTTTTT CASSTGTGTNEKLFF
TRBJ1-1 TRBV6-5 many TRBD1 TGTGCCAGCAGTCACCCGAGACAGACAGGGGGCGGAACTGAAGCTTTCTTT CASSHPRQTGGGTEAFF
TRBJ2-1 TRBV11-1 many NA TGTGCCAGCAGCCACGGTGACAGCTATGAGCAGTTCTTC CASSHGDSYEQFF
TRBJ1-3 TRBV12-5 few NA TGTGCTAGTGGTTTGGCAGCACGCTCTGGAAACACCATATATTTT CASGLAARSGNTIYF
TRBJ2-1 TRBV7-9 few NA TGTGCCAGCAGCTTAGCGGGGGGGCAGTTCTTC CASSLAGGQFF
TRBJ2-7 TRBV14 NA NA TGTGCCAGCAGGCAGGGGATCGAGCAGTACTTC CASRQGIEQYF
TRBJ2-6 TRBV5-6 NA NA TGTGCCAGCAGCTTATCACCACAAATGACTTTC CASSLSPQMTF
TRBJ1-1 TRBV5-6 many NA TGTGCCAGCAGCCCCCCGGGGGCCTACACTGAAGCTTTCTTT CASSPPGAYTEAFF
TRBJ1-2 TRBV5-1 NA NA TGCGCCAGCAGCATCAACACCGCTAACTATGGCTACACCTTC CASSINTANYGYTF
TRBJ2-3 TRBV2 many TRBD2 TGTGCCAGCAGTGGACTAGCGGGCACAGATACGCAGTATTTT CASSGLAGTDTQYF
TRBJ2-1 TRBV6-2/TRBV6-3 many TRBD1 TGTGCCAGCAGCCACACAGGGGGCGACTACAATGAGCAGTTCTTC CASSHTGGDYNEQFF
TRBJ1-2 TRBV10-3 few NA TGTGCCATCAGTGAGCCGGGCGTGAACTATGGCTACACCTTC CAISEPGVNYGYTF
TRBJ2-5 TRBV20-1 few TRBD2 TGCAGTGCTGCCATGACTAGCGGGAGTCGGGAGACCCAGTACTTC CSAAMTSGSRETQYF
TRBJ2-5 TRBV7-3 many TRBD1 TGTGCCAGCAGCCCCGGGACAGAAGAGACCCAGTACTTC CASSPGTEETQYF
TRBJ1-1 TRBV7-9 many TRBD1 TGTGCCAGCAGCAGGGGGACAGAGAACACTGAAGCTTTCTTT CASSRGTENTEAFF
TRBJ1-2 TRBV18 NA NA TGTGCCAGCTCACCACCGTCAGTTAACTATGGCTACACCTTC CASSPPSVNYGYTF
TRBJ2-5 TRBV7-9 few TRBD2 TGTGCCAGCAACTCCCGGGGGGTGGAGACCCAGTACTTC CASNSRGVETQYF
TRBJ2-2 TRBV2 NA NA TGTGCCAGCAGTGATTATGGAGGACCCGGGGAGCTGTTTTTT CASSDYGGPGELFF
TRBJ2-7 TRBV4-1 few TRBD2 TGCGCCAGCAGCCTTTTCCTAGCGGGAGGACCGTCCTACGAGCAGTACTTC CASSLFLAGGPSYEQYF